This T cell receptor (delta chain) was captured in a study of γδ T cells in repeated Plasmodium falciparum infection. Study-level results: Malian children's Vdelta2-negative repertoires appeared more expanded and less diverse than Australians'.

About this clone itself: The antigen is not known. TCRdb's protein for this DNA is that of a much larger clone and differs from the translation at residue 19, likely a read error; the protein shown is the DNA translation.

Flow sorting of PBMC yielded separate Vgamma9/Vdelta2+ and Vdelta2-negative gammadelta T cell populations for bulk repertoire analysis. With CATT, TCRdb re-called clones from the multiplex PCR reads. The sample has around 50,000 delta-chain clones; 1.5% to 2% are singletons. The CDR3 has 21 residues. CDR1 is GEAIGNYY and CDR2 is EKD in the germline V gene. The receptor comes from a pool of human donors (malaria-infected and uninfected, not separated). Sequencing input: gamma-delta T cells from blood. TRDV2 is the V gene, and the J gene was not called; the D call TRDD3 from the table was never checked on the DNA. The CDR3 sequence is CACDPITPEGSSPGPLNKHIF. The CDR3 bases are TGTGCCTGTGACCCAATAACGCCTGAGGGTTCGAGCCCGGGGCCTCTTAATAAACACATCTTT.